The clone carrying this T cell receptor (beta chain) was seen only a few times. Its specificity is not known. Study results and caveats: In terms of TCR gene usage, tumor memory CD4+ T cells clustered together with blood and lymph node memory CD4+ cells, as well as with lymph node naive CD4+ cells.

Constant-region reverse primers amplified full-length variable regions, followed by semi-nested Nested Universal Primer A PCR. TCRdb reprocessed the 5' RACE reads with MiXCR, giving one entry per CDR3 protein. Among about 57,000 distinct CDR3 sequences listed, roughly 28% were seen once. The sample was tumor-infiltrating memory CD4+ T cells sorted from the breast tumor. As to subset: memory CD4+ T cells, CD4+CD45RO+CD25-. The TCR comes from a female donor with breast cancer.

CDR3 amino acids: CASSLRDTAIYF. The CDR3 DNA reads TGTGCCAGCAGCTTGAGGGACACAGCCATATATTTT. The J gene is TRBJ1-3, the V gene TRBV11-3, with D maybe TRBD1 (6 bases). CDR1 is SGHNT and CDR2 is YENEEA in the germline V gene. Trimming pared 3 bases from V and 11 bases from J, leaving 11 bases between. There are 12 residues in the CDR3. Full variable domain (outside the CDR3, taken from reference TRBV11-3 and TRBJ1-3): EAGVVQSPRYKIIEKKQPVAFWCNPISGHNTLYWYLQNLGQGPELLIRYENEEAVDDSQLPKDRFSAERLKGVDSTLKIQPAELGDSAVYLCASSLRDTAIYFGEGSWLTVV.